This T cell receptor beta chain was retrieved from a study of blood T cell repertoires in COVID-19. This CDR3 has 14 residues. The V and J ends lost 3 bases and 1 base respectively, with 7 bases between them. Germline V gives CDR1 LNHDA, CDR2 SQIVND (reference sequence). Clones were read by immunoSEQ multiplex PCR, and TCRdb kept only the in-frame ones, dropping some. The table has more than 250,000 clones, 65% to 90% seen once; the top ten hold more than 9%. The sequencing input was PBMCs or T cells enriched from blood (not recorded which). The chain uses TRBV19 and TRBJ2-1, with TRBD1 as a possible D gene (5 bases). This receptor was obtained from a woman under 30 who had recovered from COVID-19. CDR3 coding DNA: TGTGCCAGTAGTATCCAGGGATCCTACAATGAGCAGTTCTTC. This sequence encodes CASSIQGSYNEQFF.